This T cell receptor beta chain was recovered during a study of early T cells in non-severe SARS-CoV-2 infection. Study as a whole: Sequencing was performed on bulk RNA from unsorted whole blood, leaving chains unpaired. Study-wide results and limits: The matching step, a VDJdb search, favored anti-spike CD8 responses and missed private and CD4 specificities.

As concerns this clonotype: The antigen is unknown.

Attachment of unique molecular identifiers was made to individual cDNA molecules. TCRdb re-called the 5' RACE reads through MiXCR, storing one row per CDR3 protein. The table lists about 58,000 distinct CDR3 sequences, 9.5% to 15% of them singletons. V lost 1 base, J lost 4 bases, and 0 bases stayed unmatched. The CDR3 length is 12 residues. Germline loops: CDR1 DFQATT, CDR2 SNEGSKA (reference sequence). V is TRBV20-1 and J is TRBJ1-1; the match to TRBD1 covers 7 bases. This receptor was taken from an adult who was a healthcare worker with PCR-confirmed SARS-CoV-2 infection or an uninfected control (not recorded which). The sequenced material came from whole blood. CDR3 in DNA: TGCAGTGCTAGAGCAGGGGGCACTGAAGCTTTCTTT. It codes for CSARAGGTEAFF.